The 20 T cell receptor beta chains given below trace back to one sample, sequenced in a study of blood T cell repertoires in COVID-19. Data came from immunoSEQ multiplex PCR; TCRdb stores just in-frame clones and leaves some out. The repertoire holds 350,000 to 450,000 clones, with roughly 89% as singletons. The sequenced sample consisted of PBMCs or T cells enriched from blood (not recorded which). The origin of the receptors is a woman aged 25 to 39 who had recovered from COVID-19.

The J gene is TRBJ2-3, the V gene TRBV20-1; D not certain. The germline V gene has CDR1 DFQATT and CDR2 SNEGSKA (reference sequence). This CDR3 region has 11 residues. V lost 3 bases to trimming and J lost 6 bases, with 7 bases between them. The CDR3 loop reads CSASQWDTQYF. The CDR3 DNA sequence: TGCAGTGCTAGCCAGTGGGATACGCAGTATTTT.

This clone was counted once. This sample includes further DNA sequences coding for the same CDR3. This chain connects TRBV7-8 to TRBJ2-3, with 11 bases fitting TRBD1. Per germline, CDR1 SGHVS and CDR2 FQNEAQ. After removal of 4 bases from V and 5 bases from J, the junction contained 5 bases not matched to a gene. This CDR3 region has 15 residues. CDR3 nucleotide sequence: TGTGCCAGCAGCTCGGACAGGGGGCTAGGAGATACGCAGTATTTT. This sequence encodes CASSSDRGLGDTQYF.

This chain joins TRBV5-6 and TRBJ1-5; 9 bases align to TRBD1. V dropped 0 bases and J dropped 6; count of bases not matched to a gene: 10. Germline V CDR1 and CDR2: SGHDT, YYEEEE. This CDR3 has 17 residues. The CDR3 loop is CASSLGPWTGVGQPQHF. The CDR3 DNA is TGTGCCAGCAGCTTGGGACCTTGGACAGGGGTCGGTCAGCCCCAGCATTTT.

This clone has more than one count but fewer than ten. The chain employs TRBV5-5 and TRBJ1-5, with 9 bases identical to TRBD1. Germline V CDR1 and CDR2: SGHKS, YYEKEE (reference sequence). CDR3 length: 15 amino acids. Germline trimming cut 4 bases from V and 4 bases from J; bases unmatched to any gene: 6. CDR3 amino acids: CASSVDRGGNQPQHF. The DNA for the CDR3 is TGTGCCAGCAGCGTGGACAGGGGAGGTAATCAGCCCCAGCATTTT.

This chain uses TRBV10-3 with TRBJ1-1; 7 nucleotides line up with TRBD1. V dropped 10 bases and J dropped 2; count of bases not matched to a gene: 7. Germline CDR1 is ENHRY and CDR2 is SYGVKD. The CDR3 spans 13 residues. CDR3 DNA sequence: TGTGCCACCCACAGGGGACCTAACACTGAAGCTTTCTTT. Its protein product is CATHRGPNTEAFF.

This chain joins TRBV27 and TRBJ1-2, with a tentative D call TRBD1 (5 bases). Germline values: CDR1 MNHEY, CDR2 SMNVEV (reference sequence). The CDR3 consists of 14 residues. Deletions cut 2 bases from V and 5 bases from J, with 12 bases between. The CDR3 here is CASSLGGGGYGYTF. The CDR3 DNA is TGTGCCAGCAGTTTAGGGGGGGGAGGTTATGGCTACACCTTC.

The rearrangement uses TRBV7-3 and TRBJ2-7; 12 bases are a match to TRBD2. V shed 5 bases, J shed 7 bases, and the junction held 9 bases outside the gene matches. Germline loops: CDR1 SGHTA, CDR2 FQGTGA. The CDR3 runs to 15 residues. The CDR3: CASSPGLAGPKEQYF. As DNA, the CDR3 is TGTGCCAGCAGCCCCGGACTAGCGGGGCCAAAGGAGCAGTACTTC.

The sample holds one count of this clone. CDR3 sequence reads: CASRRTGSGQPQHF. The CDR3 bases are TGTGCCAGCAGGCGGACAGGGTCGGGTCAGCCCCAGCATTTT. V gene TRBV6-6 combines with J gene TRBJ1-5; 8 bases match TRBD1. CDR1 is MNHNY, CDR2 SVGAGI, per germline (reference sequence). V lost 6 bases and J lost 6; bases outside the gene matches: 7. There are 14 residues in the CDR3.

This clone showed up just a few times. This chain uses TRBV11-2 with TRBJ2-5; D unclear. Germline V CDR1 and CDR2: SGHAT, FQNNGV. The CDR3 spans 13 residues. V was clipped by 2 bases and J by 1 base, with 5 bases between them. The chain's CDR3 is CASSLHGQETQYF. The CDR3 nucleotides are TGTGCCAGCAGCTTACACGGCCAAGAGACCCAGTACTTC.

CDR3 nucleotide sequence: TGCGCCAGCAGCCAAGATCGGATGAGGGCCTCCTACAATGAGCAGTTCTTC. As protein: CASSQDRMRASYNEQFF. This rearrangement joins TRBV4-3 to TRBJ2-1, with a tentative D call TRBD2 (5 bases). Trimming took 0 bases from V and 0 from J, leaving 12 bases between them. Per the germline V gene, CDR1 is LGHNA and CDR2 is YSLEER. The CDR3 has 17 amino acids.

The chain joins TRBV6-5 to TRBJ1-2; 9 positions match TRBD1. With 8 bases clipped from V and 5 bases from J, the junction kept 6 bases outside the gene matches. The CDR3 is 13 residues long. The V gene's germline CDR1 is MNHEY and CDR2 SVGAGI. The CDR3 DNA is TGTGCCAGCGCCCCGGGACAGGGTTATGGCTACACCTTC. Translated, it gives CASAPGQGYGYTF.

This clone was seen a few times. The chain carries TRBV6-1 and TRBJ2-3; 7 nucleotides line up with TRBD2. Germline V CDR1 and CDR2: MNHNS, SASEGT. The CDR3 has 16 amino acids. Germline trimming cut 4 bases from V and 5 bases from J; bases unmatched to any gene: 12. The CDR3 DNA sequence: TGTGCCAGCAGTGGTGGGGGGAGGGGAGCGAGAGATACGCAGTATTTT. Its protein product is CASSGGGRGARDTQYF.

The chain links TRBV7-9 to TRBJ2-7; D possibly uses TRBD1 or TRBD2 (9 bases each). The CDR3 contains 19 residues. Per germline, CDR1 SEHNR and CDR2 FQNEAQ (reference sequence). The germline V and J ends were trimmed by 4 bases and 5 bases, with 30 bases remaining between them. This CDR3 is CASSSVDRGAGGSLHEQYF. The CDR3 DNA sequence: TGTGCCAGCAGCTCCGTGGACAGGGGAGCGGGAGGAAGTTTGCACGAGCAGTACTTC.

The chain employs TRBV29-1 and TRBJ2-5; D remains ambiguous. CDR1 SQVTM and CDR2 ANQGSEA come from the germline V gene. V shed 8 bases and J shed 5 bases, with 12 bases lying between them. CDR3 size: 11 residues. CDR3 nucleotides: TGCAGCTACGGCGGCGTTGAGACCCAGTACTTC. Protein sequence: CSYGGVETQYF.

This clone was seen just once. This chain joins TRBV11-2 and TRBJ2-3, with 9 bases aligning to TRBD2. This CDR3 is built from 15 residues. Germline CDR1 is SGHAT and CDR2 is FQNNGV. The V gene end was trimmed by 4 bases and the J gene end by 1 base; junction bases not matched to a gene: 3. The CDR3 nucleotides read TGTGCCAGCAGCTCGTTAGCGGGGGGCACAGATACGCAGTATTTT. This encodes CASSSLAGGTDTQYF.

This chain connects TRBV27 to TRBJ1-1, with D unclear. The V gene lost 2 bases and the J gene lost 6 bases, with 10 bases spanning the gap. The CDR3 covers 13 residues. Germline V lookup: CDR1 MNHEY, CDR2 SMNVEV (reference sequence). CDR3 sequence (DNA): TGTGCCAGCAGTTTAGTGATCGAGGCTGAAGCTTTCTTT. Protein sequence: CASSLVIEAEAFF.

CDR3 nucleotide sequence: TGTGCCAGTAGCGTAGCGGGAGACGGAGAGACCCAGTACTTC. Its protein product is CASSVAGDGETQYF. V gene TRBV19 combines with J gene TRBJ2-5, with TRBD2 matching 9 bases. This CDR3 contains 14 residues. CDR1 is LNHDA and CDR2 is SQIVND in the germline V gene (reference sequence). The V gene end was trimmed by 6 bases and the J gene end by 4 bases; junction bases not matched to a gene: 6.

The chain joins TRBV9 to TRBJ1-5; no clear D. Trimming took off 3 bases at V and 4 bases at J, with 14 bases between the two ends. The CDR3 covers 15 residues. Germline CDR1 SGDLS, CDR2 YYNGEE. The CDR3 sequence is CASSAFSGRNQPQHF. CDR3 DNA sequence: TGTGCCAGCAGCGCTTTCTCGGGTCGAAATCAGCCCCAGCATTTT. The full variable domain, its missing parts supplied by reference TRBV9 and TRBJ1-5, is DSGVTQTPKHLITATGQRVTLRCSPRSGDLSVYWYQQSLDQGLQFLIQYYNGEERAKGNILERFSAQQFPDLHSELNLSSLELGDSALYFCASSAFSGRNQPQHFGDGTRLSIL.

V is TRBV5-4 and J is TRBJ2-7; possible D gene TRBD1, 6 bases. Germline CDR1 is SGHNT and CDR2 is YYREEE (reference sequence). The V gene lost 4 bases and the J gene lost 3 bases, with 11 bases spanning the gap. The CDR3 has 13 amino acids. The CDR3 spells CASSPGTIYEQYF. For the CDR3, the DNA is TGTGCCAGCAGCCCCGGGACAATCTACGAGCAGTACTTC.

The CDR3 here is CASSQGSGMYEQYF. As DNA, the CDR3 is TGTGCCAGCAGCCAAGGTAGCGGGATGTACGAGCAGTACTTC. The chain recombines TRBV3-1 (or the pseudogene TRBV3-2) with TRBJ2-7; 8 bases match TRBD2. Germline-derived CDR1 and CDR2 are LGHDT and YNNKEL (reference sequence). This CDR3 has 14 amino acids. The J segment lost 4 bases and the V segment lost 1 base, leaving 3 bases of the junction unmatched.